The next 11 T cell receptor beta chains were all read from a single sample in a study of CD8 T cells in Susac syndrome. After extraction with the RNeasy kit, roughly 0.45 to 1 ug of the RNA was reverse transcribed using random hexamers. TCRdb reanalysed the immunoSEQ multiplex PCR reads using MiXCR and keeps one entry per CDR3 protein. The sample lists 95,000 to 150,000 distinct CDR3 sequences, 96% occurring once. Sequenced sample: CD4+ T cells from PBMCs. The source is a human donor with Susac syndrome.

This chain links TRBV6-5 with TRBJ1-4; no reliable D call. The germline V gene encodes CDR1 MNHEY and CDR2 SVGAGI. This CDR3 is 14 amino acids long. The ends were cut back, 10 bases at V and 4 bases at J, with 16 bases in the middle. CDR3 DNA: TGTGCCACTATGCGGGGAACCCGTAATGAAAAACTGTTTTTT. It codes for CATMRGTRNEKLFF.

The V call is TRBV7-9, the J call TRBJ2-3; TRBD2 agrees at 12 bases. Trimming took 3 bases from V and 4 from J; bases not matched to a gene: 5. Germline-derived CDR1 and CDR2 are SEHNR and FQNEAQ (reference sequence). The CDR3 is made up of 16 amino acids. The CDR3 DNA is TGTGCCAGCAGCTTTAGACTAGCGGGAGCGGCAGATACGCAGTATTTT. The encoded protein is CASSFRLAGAADTQYF.

V usage is TRBV29-1 and J usage is TRBJ2-7; D is unclear. The CDR3 loop spans 14 amino acids. The germline V and J ends were trimmed by 8 bases and 0 bases, with 17 bases remaining between them. Germline V gene sequence: CDR1 SQVTM, CDR2 ANQGSEA. CDR3 bases: TGCAGCCCCCCCCCAAGAACCAGCTCCTACGAGCAGTACTTC. It codes for CSPPPRTSSYEQYF.

The chain employs TRBV3-1 and TRBJ2-2, with D possibly called TRBD1 or TRBD2 (6 bases each). CDR1 and CDR2 from the germline V gene are LGHDT and YNNKEL (reference sequence). The length of the CDR3 is 18 residues. V shed 3 bases and J shed 5 bases, with 22 bases lying between them. The CDR3, as DNA: TGTGCCAGCAGCCAGGCCCGGGGTAGTCAAGGGGGGACCGGGGAGCTGTTTTTT. Translated, it gives CASSQARGSQGGTGELFF. The full variable domain, rest sourced from reference TRBV3-1 and TRBJ2-2, is DTAVSQTPKYLVTQMGNDKSIKCEQNLGHDTMYWYKQDSKKFLKIMFSYNNKELIINETVPNRFSPKSPDKAHLNLHINSLELGDSAVYFCASSQARGSQGGTGELFFGEGSRLTVL.

This clonotype turned up a few times. The chain links TRBV20-1 to TRBJ2-1, with unresolved D. This CDR3 has 12 amino acids. Trimming pared 5 bases from V and 4 bases from J, leaving 9 bases between. The germline V gene encodes CDR1 DFQATT and CDR2 SNEGSKA (reference sequence). The CDR3 nucleotides read TGCAGTGCTGGCAGGACGTACAATGAGCAGTTCTTC. This sequence encodes CSAGRTYNEQFF.

J is TRBJ2-3 and V is TRBV7-3, with D possibly TRBD2 on 6 matching bases. Germline CDR1 SGHTA, CDR2 FQGTGA. CDR3 size: 15 residues. Trimming took 6 bases from V and 2 from J, leaving 15 bases between them. The CDR3, as DNA: TGTGCCAGCAGTTCACCACCGGGACTCACAGATACGCAGTATTTT. It codes for CASSSPPGLTDTQYF.

This chain connects TRBV19 to TRBJ1-5; D may be TRBD1 (6 bases). Between the trimmed V and J ends, which lost 3 bases and 6 bases, there was a span of 12 bases. Germline CDR1 and CDR2: LNHDA and SQIVND (reference sequence). The CDR3 spans 14 residues. This chain's CDR3 is CASSILQGSQPQHF. The DNA of the CDR3 is TGTGCCAGTAGTATTTTACAGGGAAGTCAGCCCCAGCATTTT.

The chain is built from TRBV24-1 and TRBJ1-2; tentatively, D is TRBD1 (6 bases). The CDR3 has 14 residues. Germline V gene data show CDR1 as KGHDR and CDR2 as SFDVKD. V was cut by 4 bases and J by 4 bases, with 12 bases left in between. The CDR3 sequence is CATSDRDRLYGYTF. Here the CDR3 DNA reads TGTGCCACCAGTGACCGTGACAGGCTCTATGGCTACACCTTC.

This chain connects TRBV3-1 to TRBJ1-1, with D unresolved. The germline V gene has CDR1 LGHDT and CDR2 YNNKEL (reference sequence). V gave up 1 base and J gave up 3 bases, with 9 bases separating them. The CDR3 spans 14 residues. CDR3 sequence reads: CASSQGKPYTEAFF. The DNA for the CDR3 is TGTGCCAGCAGCCAAGGGAAACCCTACACTGAAGCTTTCTTT.

The chain has TRBV6-1 and TRBJ1-5; D call uncertain. This CDR3 region has 14 residues. Germline V CDR1 and CDR2: MNHNS, SASEGT. V lost 6 bases and J lost 0, with 9 bases in between. The CDR3 bases are TGTGCCAGCAGCCACAGAGATAGCAATCAGCCCCAGCATTTT. Protein sequence: CASSHRDSNQPQHF.

The CDR3 coding sequence is TGTGCCAGCTCACCAGACGGGAGAGGACAGAGGGAGACCCAGTACTTC. Protein sequence: CASSPDGRGQRETQYF. V and J are TRBV18 and TRBJ2-5; D assignment may be TRBD1 or TRBD2 (6 bases each). The CDR3 is 16 residues long. CDR1 is KGHSH, CDR2 LQKENI, per germline. The V end lost 2 bases, the J end lost 5 bases, and 18 bases lay between the germline ends.